The rows below give T cell receptor beta chains drawn from one sample of a study of blood T cells in healthy people across ages. Each CDR3 protein is one row after TCRdb ran MiXCR on the 5' RACE reads. The sample lists about 1.6 million distinct CDR3 sequences, about 35% occurring once. The specimen was blood. Receptors originate from a woman aged 25 to 39 in good health. The CDR3 runs from the conserved cysteine through the conserved F or W. The order of the fields is J gene, V gene, D gene, clone size, CDR3 protein, CDR3 DNA. D genes are given only for firm matches. Size values are once, few and many counts, or a class for expanded clones, and some rows have none.

TRBJ2-7 TRBV2 TRBD1 . CASRDRTAYEQYF TGTGCCAGCAGGGACAGGACAGCCTACGAGCAGTACTTC
TRBJ2-3 TRBV9 . . CASSGGRGQGSDTQYF TGTGCCAGCAGCGGGGGCCGCGGGCAGGGGTCAGATACGCAGTATTTT
TRBJ2-2 TRBV24-1 . . CATSGEGELFF TGTGCCACCAGTGGGGAGGGGGAGCTGTTTTTT
TRBJ2-7 TRBV7-9 . few CASRGGRGYEQYF TGTGCCAGCAGGGGCGGCAGGGGCTACGAGCAGTACTTC
TRBJ2-5 TRBV5-1 . many CASSLGDSQETQYF TGCGCCAGCAGCTTGGGGGACTCTCAAGAGACCCAGTACTTC
TRBJ2-5 TRBV7-9 . . CASGPMGFKETQYF TGTGCCAGCGGCCCCATGGGCTTCAAAGAGACCCAGTACTTC
TRBJ2-2 TRBV12-3/TRBV12-4 . . CASSPRGPYTGELFF TGTGCCAGCAGCCCTCGAGGGCCTTACACCGGGGAGCTGTTTTTT
TRBJ2-3 TRBV20-1 . . CSAEIRSRAPDNTQYF TGCAGTGCTGAAATCCGTTCCCGGGCCCCTGATAATACGCAGTATTTT
TRBJ2-3 TRBV14 . . CASTPGLRTDTQYF TGTGCCAGCACCCCAGGACTACGCACAGATACGCAGTATTTT
TRBJ2-5 TRBV5-6 . few CASSPGLGAQGTQYF TGTGCCAGCAGCCCGGGACTCGGCGCCCAAGGGACCCAGTACTTC
TRBJ1-2 TRBV4-2 . few CASSQEKVEGGYTF TGTGCCAGCAGCCAAGAGAAGGTTGAGGGGGGCTACACCTTC
TRBJ1-1 TRBV5-1 . few CASSHGENTEAFF TGCGCCAGCAGCCACGGGGAGAACACTGAAGCTTTCTTT
TRBJ2-7 TRBV20-1 TRBD1 . CSAHLLATGEEQDTQYF TGCAGTGCTCACCTCCTCGCGACAGGGGAAGAACAAGACACTCAGTACTTC
TRBJ2-1 TRBV28 . . CASKSGAEGSNEQFF TGTGCCAGTAAGAGCGGCGCAGAGGGCAGCAATGAGCAGTTCTTC
TRBJ2-1 TRBV3-1 TRBD2 . CASSQVMGGPNEQFF TGTGCCAGCAGCCAAGTTATGGGAGGGCCCAATGAGCAGTTCTTC
TRBJ2-5 TRBV14 TRBD1 few CASSHRQGVGETQYF TGTGCCAGCAGTCACAGACAGGGTGTCGGAGAGACCCAGTACTTC
TRBJ2-6 TRBV15 . few CATSRDQGLRSGANVLTF TGTGCCACCAGCAGAGATCAGGGCCTCCGCTCTGGGGCCAACGTCCTGACTTTC
TRBJ2-3 TRBV20-1 . . CSAKGGAWGTDTQYF TGCAGTGCTAAGGGGGGCGCTTGGGGCACAGATACGCAGTATTTT
TRBJ1-4 TRBV20-1 TRBD1 . CSPSPGQGAEKLFF TGCAGTCCCAGTCCAGGACAGGGAGCGGAAAAACTGTTTTTT
TRBJ2-7 TRBV9 TRBD2 few CASSTRTSGGNNEQYF TGTGCCAGCAGCACCCGGACTAGCGGGGGCAACAATGAGCAGTACTTC
TRBJ2-1 TRBV5-4 TRBD2 few CASGKGLAAPNEQFF TGTGCCAGCGGAAAAGGACTAGCGGCTCCGAATGAGCAGTTCTTC
TRBJ1-1 TRBV25-1 . few CASSEWGYTEAFF TGTGCCAGCAGTGAATGGGGGTACACTGAAGCTTTCTTT
TRBJ1-6 TRBV21-1 . . CASSSRQGARGSPLHF TGTGCCAGCAGCAGTCGACAGGGGGCGAGAGGTTCACCCCTCCACTTT
TRBJ2-5 TRBV30 . . CAWSVMEWGHQYF TGTGCCTGGAGTGTAATGGAATGGGGCCACCAGTACTTC
TRBJ1-5 TRBV20-1 . . CSARQANQPQHF TGCAGTGCTCGACAGGCTAATCAGCCCCAGCATTTT
TRBJ2-7 TRBV6-6 . few CASSYWGEAYEQYF TGTGCCAGCAGTTACTGGGGGGAGGCCTACGAGCAGTACTTC
TRBJ2-7 TRBV27 . few CASNGRENPYEQYF TGTGCCAGCAATGGCAGGGAAAACCCCTACGAGCAGTACTTC
TRBJ2-1 TRBV21-1 . . CASTAGIGEFF TGTGCCAGCACAGCCGGGATCGGGGAGTTCTTC
TRBJ2-7 TRBV11-2 TRBD2 . CASSPPSGTRTYEQYF TGTGCCAGCAGCCCTCCTTCCGGGACTAGAACCTACGAGCAGTACTTC
TRBJ1-6 TRBV7-3 . . CASSNERDSPLHF TGTGCCAGCAGCAACGAAAGGGATTCACCCCTCCACTTT
TRBJ2-4 TRBV3-1 TRBD2 once CASSQDLGGRALAKNIQYF TGTGCCAGCAGCCAAGATTTGGGAGGGAGGGCCCTAGCCAAAAACATTCAGTACTTC
TRBJ2-5 TRBV5-1 TRBD1 . CASSSMGQGLSNEQYF TGCGCCAGCAGCTCTATGGGACAGGGCCTTTCGAATGAGCAGTACTTC